One sample yielded the 23 T cell receptor beta chains listed below, sequenced in a study of blood T cell repertoires in COVID-19 (dated by TCRdb to 2020 to 2022). The library was made by the immunoSEQ multiplex PCR assay. TCRdb re-hosts the immuneACCESS table, in-frame sequences only. Its copies lack some clones; in the studies checked, an unresolved V gene accounts for under half of them, and the cause for the rest is not known. This sample gives 200,000 to 300,000 clones in total; about 87% of them show up just once. About 2.9% of the sample rests with the top ten. Sequencing was performed on PBMCs or T cells enriched from blood (not recorded which). The receptors originated from a woman aged 40-49 years who had been exposed to COVID-19.

J is TRBJ1-1 and V is TRBV7-6, with 7 bases identical to TRBD1. Per germline, CDR1 SGHVS and CDR2 FNYEAQ. There are 15 residues in the CDR3. The ends lost 5 bases at V and 5 bases at J; junction bases unmatched: 11. CDR3 protein: CASSPRGTVMTEAFF. CDR3 coding DNA: TGTGCCAGCAGCCCCAGGGGGACAGTTATGACTGAAGCTTTCTTT.

This clone was seen a handful of times. V gene TRBV4-1 combines with J gene TRBJ2-4; 10 bases agree with TRBD2. The germline V gene has CDR1 MGHRA and CDR2 YSYEKL. This CDR3 has 19 residues. V lost 0 bases and J lost 2; bases outside the gene matches: 10. DNA of the CDR3: TGCGCCAGCAGCCAAGAACCGGCACGGACTAGCGGATCCAAAAACATTCAGTACTTC. It codes for CASSQEPARTSGSKNIQYF.

For the CDR3, the DNA is TGTGCCAGCAGCTTGGGGGCCAGGGCTGACTATGGCTACACCTTC. Translated, it gives CASSLGARADYGYTF. This sequence joins TRBV5-6 and TRBJ1-2, with D possibly being TRBD1 (5 bases). Per germline, CDR1 SGHDT and CDR2 YYEEEE. This CDR3 is 15 amino acids long. The V end was cut by 0 bases, the J end by 3 bases, with 12 bases between.

The chain joins TRBV5-4 to TRBJ2-7; TRBD1 might be the D (6 bases). CDR1 is SGHNT, CDR2 YYREEE, per germline (reference sequence). This CDR3 comprises 13 residues. V was pared by 4 bases and J by 4 bases, with 12 bases between. The CDR3 loop reads CASSGQQQYEQYF. Written as DNA, the CDR3 is TGTGCCAGCAGCGGACAGCAACAATACGAGCAGTACTTC.

This chain joins TRBV13 and TRBJ2-1, with TRBD2 identical over 7 bases. Trimming at V came to 6 bases and at J to 0 bases, leaving 5 bases not matched to a gene. The CDR3 length is 15 residues. CDR1 is PRHDT and CDR2 is FYEKMQ in the germline V gene (reference sequence). CDR3 in amino acids: CASRPRGSSYNEQFF. Written as DNA, the CDR3 is TGTGCCAGCAGACCGCGGGGGAGCTCCTACAATGAGCAGTTCTTC. The full variable domain, rest sourced from reference TRBV13 and TRBJ2-1, is AAGVIQSPRHLIKEKRETATLKCYPIPRHDTVYWYQQGPGQDPQFLISFYEKMQSDKGSIPDRFSAQQFSDYHSELNMSSLELGDSALYFCASRPRGSSYNEQFFGPGTRLTVL.

The chain recombines TRBV15 with TRBJ2-2; 8 bases match TRBD1. In germline, CDR1 is LNHNV, CDR2 YYDKDF (reference sequence). The V and J ends lost 2 bases and 6 bases, in that order; junction bases with no gene match: 8. This CDR3 has 16 amino acids. The CDR3 bases are TGTGCCACCAGCAGAAGGACAGGGATCTCCCCCGGGGAGCTGTTTTTT. Amino acids: CATSRRTGISPGELFF.

V and J are TRBV2 and TRBJ1-5, with 10 bases identical to TRBD1. V lost 10 bases and J lost 4; bases outside the gene matches: 7. Germline loops: CDR1 SNHLY, CDR2 FYNNEI. This CDR3 contains 14 residues. The CDR3 region has the DNA TGTGCCAACTCCGGGACAGGGGAAAATCAGCCCCAGCATTTT. Protein: CANSGTGENQPQHF.

This clone appeared once. The chain combines TRBV2 with TRBJ1-4, with a possible D match to TRBD1 (6 bases). Trimming cost V 6 bases and J 0 bases, with 8 bases left between them. The germline gives CDR1 SNHLY, CDR2 FYNNEI. The CDR3 covers 14 residues. The CDR3 sequence is CASRDRSTNEKLFF. In nucleotides, the CDR3 is TGTGCCAGCAGGGACAGATCAACTAATGAAAAACTGTTTTTT.

This chain connects TRBV11-2 to TRBJ1-1; D is unclear. This CDR3 region has 11 residues. V lost 7 bases to trimming and J lost 11 bases, with 14 bases between them. The V gene's germline CDR1 is SGHAT and CDR2 FQNNGV. The CDR3 sequence: CASIMGPRAFF. CDR3 in DNA: TGTGCCAGCATTATGGGCCCCCGGGCTTTCTTT. Full variable domain (missing parts from reference TRBV11-2 and TRBJ1-1): EAGVAQSPRYKIIEKRQSVAFWCNPISGHATLYWYQQILGQGPKLLIQFQNNGVVDDSQLPKDRFSAERLKGVDSTLKIQPAKLEDSAVYLCASIMGPRAFFGQGTRLTVV.

Of note for this clone: One junction end disagrees with the germline gene, perhaps due to a read error. V usage is TRBV4-2 and J usage is TRBJ1-4; a possible D gene is TRBD1 (5 bases). Germline loops: CDR1 LGHNA, CDR2 YNFKEQ. The CDR3 sequence is 19 residues long. This CDR3 reads CAGSQDIRVTAATNEKLFF. CDR3 DNA: TGTGCCGGCAGCCAAGATATCAGGGTGACGGCCGCAACTAATGAAAAACTGTTTTTT.

The J gene is TRBJ1-2, the V gene TRBV7-2; unclear D gene. Trimming removed 0 bases at V and 3 bases at J, with 5 bases between. The CDR3 has 13 amino acids. Germline-derived CDR1 and CDR2 are SGHTA and FQGNSA. CDR3 DNA: TGTGCCAGCAGCTTAGCTATAGACTATGGCTACACCTTC. It codes for CASSLAIDYGYTF.

About this clone: Germline is not matched at one junction end, which may reflect a read error. The J gene is TRBJ1-1, the V gene TRBV19; no reliable D call. The CDR3 loop spans 12 amino acids. Germline V gene lookup returns CDR1 LNHDA and CDR2 SQIVND (reference sequence). For the CDR3, the DNA is TGTGCCAGTAGTCTCATAAACACCGAAGCTTTCTTT. This codes for CASSLINTEAFF.

The gene calls are TRBV18 and TRBJ1-5; 11 positions agree with TRBD1. V lost 2 bases to trimming and J lost 7 bases; unmatched junction nucleotides: 4. This CDR3 is 15 amino acids long. CDR1 is KGHSH and CDR2 is LQKENI in the germline V gene. CDR3 amino acids: CASSPGTGGEQPQHF. The CDR3 nucleotides are TGTGCCAGCTCACCAGGGACAGGGGGAGAGCAGCCCCAGCATTTT.

This clone was detected a few times. This rearrangement joins TRBV10-3 to TRBJ2-1; the match to TRBD2 covers 10 bases. The CDR3 runs 16 residues. Trimming cost V 8 bases and J 9 bases; bases outside gene matches: 16. Germline values: CDR1 ENHRY, CDR2 SYGVKD. The CDR3 coding sequence is TGTGCCATCTCTCTAGCGGGGGCCACCGGGGTCGGTGAGCAGTTCTTC. This sequence encodes CAISLAGATGVGEQFF.

V gene TRBV13 combines with J gene TRBJ1-3; D is ambiguous. The CDR3 totals 17 residues. From germline, CDR1 is PRHDT and CDR2 FYEKMQ (reference sequence). Trimming took 0 bases from V and 0 from J, leaving 12 bases between them. DNA of the CDR3: TGTGCCAGCAGCTTAGGCTTCACAGCACGCTCTGGAAACACCATATATTTT. As protein: CASSLGFTARSGNTIYF.

The rearrangement uses TRBV29-1 and TRBJ2-1, with D possibly being TRBD2 (5 bases). V was pared by 7 bases and J by 0 bases, with 13 bases between. The length of the CDR3 is 14 residues. The germline V gene encodes CDR1 SQVTM and CDR2 ANQGSEA. CDR3 in DNA: TGCAGCGGTGAGTTGGGGAGCTCCTACAATGAGCAGTTCTTC. Its translation: CSGELGSSYNEQFF.

This chain uses TRBV9 with TRBJ1-6; 10 bases fit TRBD1. CDR1 SGDLS and CDR2 YYNGEE come from the germline V gene. This CDR3 is 15 amino acids long. J gave up 7 bases and V 3 bases, and 4 bases lay outside the gene matches. The DNA of the CDR3 is TGTGCCAGCAGCGCCACGGGACAGGGGAATTCACCCCTCCACTTT. This gives the protein CASSATGQGNSPLHF.

The V gene is TRBV14, the J gene TRBJ1-2; D may be TRBD1 (6 bases). The V gene's germline CDR1 is SGHDN and CDR2 FVKESK. Trimming shortened V by 1 base and J by 8 bases, and 14 bases separated the two germline ends. The CDR3 spans 14 residues. CDR3 region: CASSQVTGTGGYTF. Here the CDR3 DNA reads TGTGCCAGCAGCCAAGTTACAGGGACGGGGGGCTACACCTTC.

The genes are TRBV7-9 and TRBJ2-2; D call uncertain. The CDR3 contains 12 residues. Germline CDR1 is SEHNR and CDR2 is FQNEAQ (reference sequence). The V end was cut by 10 bases, the J end by 5 bases, with 11 bases between. CDR3 in amino acids: CATPFSTGELFF. The CDR3 DNA reads as TGTGCCACCCCCTTTAGTACCGGGGAGCTGTTTTTT.

This chain links TRBV2 with TRBJ1-6; D is unresolved. Germline values: CDR1 SNHLY, CDR2 FYNNEI. The CDR3 consists of 14 residues. The ends were cut back, 6 bases at V and 6 bases at J, with 12 bases in the middle. The CDR3 region has the DNA TGTGCCAGCAGGGTACAGAGTTTTAATTCACCCCTCCACTTT. Protein sequence: CASRVQSFNSPLHF. The complete variable domain, with remaining parts taken from reference TRBV2 and TRBJ1-6, reads EPEVTQTPSHQVTQMGQEVILRCVPISNHLYFYWYRQILGQKVEFLVSFYNNEISEKSEIFDDQFSVERPDGSNFTLKIRSTKLEDSAMYFCASRVQSFNSPLHFGNGTRLTVT.

V usage is TRBV3-1 (or the pseudogene TRBV3-2) and J usage is TRBJ2-5; D call uncertain. Germline V lookup: CDR1 LGHDT, CDR2 YNNKEL (reference sequence). The length of the CDR3 is 13 residues. Between the trimmed V and J ends, which lost 3 bases and 3 bases, there was a span of 8 bases. The CDR3 DNA sequence: TGTGCCAGCAGCCAGTTTGCGGAAGAGACCCAGTACTTC. This gives the protein CASSQFAEETQYF.

This clone was seen a few times. V and J are TRBV2 and TRBJ1-4, with D perhaps TRBD1 (6 bases). The CDR3 spans 13 residues. Germline values: CDR1 SNHLY, CDR2 FYNNEI. Trimming removed 6 bases from V and 3 bases from J, with 8 bases in between. The CDR3, as DNA: TGTGCCAGCAGGGGGGCGTCTAATGAAAAACTGTTTTTT. Translation gives CASRGASNEKLFF.

The chain links TRBV11-2 to TRBJ2-1, with 11 bases matching TRBD2. J gave up 10 bases and V 1 base, and 6 bases lay outside the gene matches. The germline V gene encodes CDR1 SGHAT and CDR2 FQNNGV. This CDR3 is built from 15 residues. CDR3 nucleotide sequence: TGTGCCAGCAGCTTAGGGCTGGGACTAGCGGCAGAGCAGTTCTTC. This gives the protein CASSLGLGLAAEQFF.